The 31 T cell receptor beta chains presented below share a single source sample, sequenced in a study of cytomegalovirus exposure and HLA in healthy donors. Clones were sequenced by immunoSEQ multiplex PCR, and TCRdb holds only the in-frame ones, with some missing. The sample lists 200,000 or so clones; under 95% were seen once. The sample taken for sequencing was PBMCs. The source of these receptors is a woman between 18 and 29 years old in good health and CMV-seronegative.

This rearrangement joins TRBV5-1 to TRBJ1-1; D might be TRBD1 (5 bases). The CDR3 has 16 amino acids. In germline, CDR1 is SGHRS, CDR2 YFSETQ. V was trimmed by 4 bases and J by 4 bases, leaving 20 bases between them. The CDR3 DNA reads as TGCGCCAGCAGCCCCAGGCCGGGGGATATGGGCACTGAAGCTTTCTTT. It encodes CASSPRPGDMGTEAFF.

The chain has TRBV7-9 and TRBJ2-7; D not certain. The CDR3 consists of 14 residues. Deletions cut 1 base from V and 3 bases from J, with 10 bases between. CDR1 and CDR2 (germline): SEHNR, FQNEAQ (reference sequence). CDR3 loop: CASSLGWSVYEQYF. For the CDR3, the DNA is TGTGCCAGCAGCTTAGGATGGAGCGTCTACGAGCAGTACTTC.

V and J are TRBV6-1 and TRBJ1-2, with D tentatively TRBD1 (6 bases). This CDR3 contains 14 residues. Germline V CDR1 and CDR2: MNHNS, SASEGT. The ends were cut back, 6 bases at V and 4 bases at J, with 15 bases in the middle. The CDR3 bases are TGTGCCAGCAGCCTGACCACAGGGCCCTATGGCTACACCTTC. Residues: CASSLTTGPYGYTF.

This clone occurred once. This CDR3 is CASSYPSGNTIYF. The CDR3, as DNA: TGTGCCAGCTCCTACCCCTCTGGAAACACCATATATTTT. The rearrangement joins TRBV6-1 to TRBJ1-3; D remains unclear. V was clipped by 8 bases and J by 0 bases, with 8 bases between them. CDR3 length: 13 residues. The V gene's germline CDR1 is MNHNS and CDR2 SASEGT.

CDR3 protein: CASSERTEPYGYTF. Written as DNA, the CDR3 is TGTGCCAGCAGTGAGAGGACAGAACCTTATGGCTACACCTTC. V and J are TRBV25-1 and TRBJ1-2; a weak D match, TRBD1 (6 bases). This CDR3 is 14 amino acids long. Trimming shortened V by 3 bases and J by 5 bases, and 13 bases separated the two germline ends. Germline values: CDR1 MGHDK, CDR2 SYGVNS.

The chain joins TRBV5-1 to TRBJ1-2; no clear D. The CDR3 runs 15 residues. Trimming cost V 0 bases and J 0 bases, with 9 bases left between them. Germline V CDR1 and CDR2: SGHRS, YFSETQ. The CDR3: CASSLGGRSNYGYTF. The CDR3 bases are TGCGCCAGCAGCTTGGGTGGCAGATCTAACTATGGCTACACCTTC.

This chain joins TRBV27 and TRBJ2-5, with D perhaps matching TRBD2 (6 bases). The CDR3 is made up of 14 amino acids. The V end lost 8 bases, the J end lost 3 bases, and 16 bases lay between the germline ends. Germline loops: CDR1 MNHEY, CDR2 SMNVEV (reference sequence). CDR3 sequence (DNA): TGTGCCAGCGGAAGTCCTAGCGCCGAAGAGACCCAGTACTTC. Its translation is CASGSPSAEETQYF.

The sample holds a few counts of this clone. The CDR3 spells CSAQDSLGAFF. CDR3 DNA sequence: TGCAGTGCTCAGGACAGCCTCGGGGCTTTCTTT. The gene calls are TRBV20-1 and TRBJ1-1; D perhaps matches TRBD1 (6 bases). Germline CDR1 is DFQATT and CDR2 is SNEGSKA (reference sequence). This CDR3 spans 11 amino acids. V was clipped by 5 bases and J by 11 bases, with 15 bases between them.

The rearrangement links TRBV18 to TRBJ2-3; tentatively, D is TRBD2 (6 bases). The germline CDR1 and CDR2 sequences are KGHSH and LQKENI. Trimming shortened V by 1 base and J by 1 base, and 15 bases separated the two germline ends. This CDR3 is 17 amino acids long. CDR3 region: CASSPLYGGYGTDTQYF. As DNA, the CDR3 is TGTGCCAGCTCACCACTGTATGGGGGGTACGGCACAGATACGCAGTATTTT.

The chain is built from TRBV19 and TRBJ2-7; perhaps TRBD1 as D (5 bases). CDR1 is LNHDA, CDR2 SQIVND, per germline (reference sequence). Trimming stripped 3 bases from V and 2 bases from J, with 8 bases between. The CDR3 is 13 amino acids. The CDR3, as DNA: TGTGCCAGTAGTATCGCAGGGCCCTACGAGCAGTACTTC. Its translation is CASSIAGPYEQYF.

The CDR3 DNA is TGTGCCACCAGCAGAGCTACACTGGACAGGGGCGGCGCTGAAGCTTTCTTT. It translates to CATSRATLDRGGAEAFF. This sequence joins TRBV15 and TRBJ1-1; 9 nucleotides line up with TRBD1. This CDR3 region has 17 residues. Germline trimming cut 1 base from V and 6 bases from J; bases unmatched to any gene: 12. The germline gives CDR1 LNHNV, CDR2 YYDKDF (reference sequence).

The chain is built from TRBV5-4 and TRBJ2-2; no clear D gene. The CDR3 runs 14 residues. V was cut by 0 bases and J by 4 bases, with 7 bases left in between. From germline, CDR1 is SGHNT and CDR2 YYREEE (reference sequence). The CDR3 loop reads CASSLDRVTGELFF. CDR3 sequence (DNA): TGTGCCAGCAGCTTGGATCGGGTCACCGGGGAGCTGTTTTTT.

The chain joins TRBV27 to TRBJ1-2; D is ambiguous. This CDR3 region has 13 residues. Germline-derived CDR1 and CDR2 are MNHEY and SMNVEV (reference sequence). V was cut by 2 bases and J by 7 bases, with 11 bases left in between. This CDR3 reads CASSLLSSSGYTF. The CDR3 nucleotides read TGTGCCAGCAGTTTACTCTCATCGAGTGGCTACACCTTC.

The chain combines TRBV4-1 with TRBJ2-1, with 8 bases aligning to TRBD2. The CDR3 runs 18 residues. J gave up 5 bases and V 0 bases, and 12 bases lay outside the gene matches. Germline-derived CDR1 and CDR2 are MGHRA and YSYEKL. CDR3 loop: CASSQEQGAGDCNNEQFF. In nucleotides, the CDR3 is TGCGCCAGCAGCCAAGAGCAGGGAGCGGGAGACTGCAACAATGAGCAGTTCTTC.

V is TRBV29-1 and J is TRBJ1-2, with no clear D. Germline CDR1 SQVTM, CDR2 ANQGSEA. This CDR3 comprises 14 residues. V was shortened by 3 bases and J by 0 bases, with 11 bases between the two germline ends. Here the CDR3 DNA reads TGCAGCGTTGAGAACAGATATGCTAACTATGGCTACACCTTC. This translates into CSVENRYANYGYTF.

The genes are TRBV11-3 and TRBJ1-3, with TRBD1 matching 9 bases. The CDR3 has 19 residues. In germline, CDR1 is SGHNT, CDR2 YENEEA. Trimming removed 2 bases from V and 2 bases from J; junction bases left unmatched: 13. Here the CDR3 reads CASSLKRDRVPETGNTIYF. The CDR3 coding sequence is TGTGCCAGCAGCTTAAAAAGGGACAGGGTTCCGGAGACTGGAAACACCATATATTTT.

As DNA, the CDR3 is TGTGCCAGCGGATCAACGTCAGGGAACACTGAAGCTTTCTTT. Amino acids: CASGSTSGNTEAFF. The chain links TRBV7-9 to TRBJ1-1; D remains ambiguous. CDR3 length: 14 residues. CDR1 and CDR2 from the germline V gene are SEHNR and FQNEAQ (reference sequence). Trimming stripped 8 bases from V and 1 base from J, with 14 bases between.

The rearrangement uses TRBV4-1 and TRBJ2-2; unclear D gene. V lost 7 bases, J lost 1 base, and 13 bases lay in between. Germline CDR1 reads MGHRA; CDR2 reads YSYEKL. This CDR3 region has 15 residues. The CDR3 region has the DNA TGCGCCAGCACACCTTTCCCCAGGAACACCGGGGAGCTGTTTTTT. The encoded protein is CASTPFPRNTGELFF.

CDR3 in amino acids: CASSSSGDTEAFF. The CDR3 DNA sequence: TGTGCCAGCAGCTCTTCGGGAGACACTGAAGCTTTCTTT. The chain carries TRBV11-3 and TRBJ1-1; D is unclear. CDR1 and CDR2 from the germline V gene are SGHNT and YENEEA. Trimming shortened V by 4 bases and J by 3 bases, and 9 bases separated the two germline ends. The CDR3 is 13 residues long.

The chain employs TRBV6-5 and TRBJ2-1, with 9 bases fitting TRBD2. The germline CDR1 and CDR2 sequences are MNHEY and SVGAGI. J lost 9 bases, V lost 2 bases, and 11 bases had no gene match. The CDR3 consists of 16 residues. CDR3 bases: TGTGCCAGCAGTTACGGGGCGGGAGGGCCGTTTGGTGAGCAGTTCTTC. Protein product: CASSYGAGGPFGEQFF.

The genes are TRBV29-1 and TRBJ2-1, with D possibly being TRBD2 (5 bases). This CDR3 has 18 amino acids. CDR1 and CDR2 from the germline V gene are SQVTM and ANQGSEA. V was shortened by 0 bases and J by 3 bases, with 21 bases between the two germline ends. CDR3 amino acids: CSVEDKERARDGYNEQFF. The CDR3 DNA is TGCAGCGTTGAAGATAAAGAGAGGGCTAGGGATGGCTACAATGAGCAGTTCTTC.

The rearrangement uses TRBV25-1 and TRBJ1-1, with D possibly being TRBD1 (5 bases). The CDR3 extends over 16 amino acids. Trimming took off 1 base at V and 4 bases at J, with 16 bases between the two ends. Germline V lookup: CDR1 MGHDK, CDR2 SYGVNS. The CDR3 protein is CASSEFIDKGITEAFF. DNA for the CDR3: TGTGCCAGCAGTGAATTTATAGACAAGGGGATCACTGAAGCTTTCTTT. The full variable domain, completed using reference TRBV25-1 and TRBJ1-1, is EADIYQTPRYLVIGTGKKITLECSQTMGHDKMYWYQQDPGMELHLIHYSYGVNSTEKGDLSSESTVSRIRTEHFPLTLESARPSHTSQYLCASSEFIDKGITEAFFGQGTRLTVV.

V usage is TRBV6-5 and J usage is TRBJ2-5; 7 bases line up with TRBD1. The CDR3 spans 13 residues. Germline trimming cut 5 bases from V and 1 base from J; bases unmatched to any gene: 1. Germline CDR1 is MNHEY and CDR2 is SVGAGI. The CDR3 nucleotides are TGTGCCAGCAGTCGACAGGGCCAAGAGACCCAGTACTTC. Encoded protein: CASSRQGQETQYF.

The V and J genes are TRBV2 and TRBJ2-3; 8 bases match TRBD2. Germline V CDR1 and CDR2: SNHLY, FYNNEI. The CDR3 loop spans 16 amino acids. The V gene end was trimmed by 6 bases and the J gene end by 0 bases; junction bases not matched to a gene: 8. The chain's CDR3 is CASSLLAASSTDTQYF. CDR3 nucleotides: TGTGCCAGCAGCTTACTAGCGGCCTCTAGCACAGATACGCAGTATTTT. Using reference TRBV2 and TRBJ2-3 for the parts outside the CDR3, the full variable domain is EPEVTQTPSHQVTQMGQEVILRCVPISNHLYFYWYRQILGQKVEFLVSFYNNEISEKSEIFDDQFSVERPDGSNFTLKIRSTKLEDSAMYFCASSLLAASSTDTQYFGPGTRLTVL.

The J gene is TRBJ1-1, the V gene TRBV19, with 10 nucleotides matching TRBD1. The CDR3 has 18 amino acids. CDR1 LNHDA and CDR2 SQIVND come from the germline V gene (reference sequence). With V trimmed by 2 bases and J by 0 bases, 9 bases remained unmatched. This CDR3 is CASSIRKTGGGLNTEAFF. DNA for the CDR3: TGTGCCAGTAGTATAAGAAAGACAGGGGGCGGTTTGAACACTGAAGCTTTCTTT. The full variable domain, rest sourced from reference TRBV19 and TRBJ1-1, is DGGITQSPKYLFRKEGQNVTLSCEQNLNHDAMYWYRQDPGQGLRLIYYSQIVNDFQKGDIAEGYSVSREKKESFPLTVTSAQKNPTAFYLCASSIRKTGGGLNTEAFFGQGTRLTVV.

The CDR3 sequence is CASSYERYSNQPQHF. The CDR3 DNA follows: TGTGCCAGCAGTTACGAGAGGTATAGCAATCAGCCCCAGCATTTT. The chain couples TRBV6-5 to TRBJ1-5; D gene unclear. The V gene's germline CDR1 is MNHEY and CDR2 SVGAGI. Between the trimmed V and J ends, which lost 2 bases and 0 bases, there was a span of 8 bases. The CDR3 spans 15 residues.

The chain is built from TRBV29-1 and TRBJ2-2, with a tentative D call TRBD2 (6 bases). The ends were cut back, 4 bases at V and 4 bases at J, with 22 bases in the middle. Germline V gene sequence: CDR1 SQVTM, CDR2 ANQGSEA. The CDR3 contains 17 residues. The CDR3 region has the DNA TGCAGCGTTGGGGGAGAAAGGGGCGGGAAATCCACCGGGGAGCTGTTTTTT. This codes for CSVGGERGGKSTGELFF.

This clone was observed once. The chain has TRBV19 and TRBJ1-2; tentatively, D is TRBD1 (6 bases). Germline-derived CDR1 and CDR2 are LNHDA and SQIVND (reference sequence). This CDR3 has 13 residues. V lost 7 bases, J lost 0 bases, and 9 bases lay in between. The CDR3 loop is CASKEGANYGYTF. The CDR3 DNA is TGTGCCAGTAAAGAGGGGGCTAACTATGGCTACACCTTC.

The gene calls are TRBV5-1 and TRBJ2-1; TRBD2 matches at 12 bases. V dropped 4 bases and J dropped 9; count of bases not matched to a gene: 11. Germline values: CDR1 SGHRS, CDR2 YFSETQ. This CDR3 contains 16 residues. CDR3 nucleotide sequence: TGCGCCAGCAGCCCCCCTAGCGGGAGGGCATTTTTTGAGCAGTTCTTC. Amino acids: CASSPPSGRAFFEQFF.

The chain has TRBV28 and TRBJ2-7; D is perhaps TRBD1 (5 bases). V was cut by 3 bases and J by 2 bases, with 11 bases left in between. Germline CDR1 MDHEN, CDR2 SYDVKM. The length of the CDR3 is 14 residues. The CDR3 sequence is CASSFSTGTYEQYF. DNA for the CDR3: TGTGCCAGCAGTTTTAGTACAGGAACCTACGAGCAGTACTTC.

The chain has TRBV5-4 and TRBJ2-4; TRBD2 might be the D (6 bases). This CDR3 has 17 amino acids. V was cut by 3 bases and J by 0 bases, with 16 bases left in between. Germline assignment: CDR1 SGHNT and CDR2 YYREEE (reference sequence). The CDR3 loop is CASSSDRGVLAKNIQYF. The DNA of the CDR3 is TGTGCCAGCAGCTCGGATCGCGGGGTCCTAGCCAAAAACATTCAGTACTTC.